The entry below gives a single TCR beta chain sequence along with its context. Mismatch with germline at one junction end may stem from a read error. This sample was taken from a study of T cells in Graves' hyperthyroidism and ophthalmopathy. The CDR3 regions of TCR beta were amplified from RNA transcripts. A first-round RT-PCR of the TCR CDR3 used the HTBI primer set. Using its own MiXCR run on the multiplex PCR reads, TCRdb lists one record per CDR3 protein. The table shows about 690,000 distinct CDR3 sequences, with around 15% occurring only once. The sequence came from a man in his forties or fifties with Graves' hyperthyroidism. Sequenced: blood.

CDR3 nucleotide sequence: TGTGCCATCAGTGAGGCGACTAGCGGGAGTTACGGGCAGTACTTC. This encodes CAISEATSGSYGQYF. This chain connects TRBV10-3 to TRBJ2-7, with 12 positions matching TRBD2. Germline V gene sequence: CDR1 ENHRY, CDR2 SYGVKD. The CDR3 contains 15 residues.